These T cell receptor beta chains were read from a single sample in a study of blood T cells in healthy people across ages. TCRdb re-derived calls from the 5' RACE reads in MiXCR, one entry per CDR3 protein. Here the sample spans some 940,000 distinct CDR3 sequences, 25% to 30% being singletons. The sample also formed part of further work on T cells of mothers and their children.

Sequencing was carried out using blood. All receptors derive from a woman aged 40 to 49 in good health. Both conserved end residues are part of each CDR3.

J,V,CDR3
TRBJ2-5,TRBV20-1,CSVTSGSQYF
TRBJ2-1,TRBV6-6,CASNGGGSYNEQFF
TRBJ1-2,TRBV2,CASTPGSSNYGYTF
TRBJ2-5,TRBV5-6,CASSLARHGIQETQYF
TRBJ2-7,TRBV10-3,CAISESSSGDPYEQYF
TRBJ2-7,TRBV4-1,CASSQPLARSGYEQYF
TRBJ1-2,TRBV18,CASSTRQHFYGYTF
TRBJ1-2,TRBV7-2,CASRDLPYGYTF
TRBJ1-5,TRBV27,CASRTGVSNQPQHF
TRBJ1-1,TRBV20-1,CSARSGNTEAFF
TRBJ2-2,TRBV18,CASSRPGQGAAGELFF
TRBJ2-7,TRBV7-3,CASSLSAGGSYEQYF
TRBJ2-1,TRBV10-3,CAISESERAPNEQFF
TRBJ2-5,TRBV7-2,CASSLEAGGRLGTQYF
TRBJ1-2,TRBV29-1,CSVEGDRAYTF
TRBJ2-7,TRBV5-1,CASSLAVGGGYEQYF
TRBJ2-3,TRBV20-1,CSARKTEQNTDTQYF
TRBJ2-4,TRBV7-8,CASSSLTGANIQYF
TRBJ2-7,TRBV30,CAWSVAGGSSYEQYF
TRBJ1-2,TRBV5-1,CASSLGGADRNYGYTF
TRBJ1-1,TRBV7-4,CAGRQGLKDTEAFF
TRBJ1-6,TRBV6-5,CASRSGPNNSPLHF
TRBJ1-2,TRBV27,CASSTQPTGALYGYTF
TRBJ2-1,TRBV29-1,CSAGTAYNEQFF
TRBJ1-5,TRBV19,CATGQGWQPQHF
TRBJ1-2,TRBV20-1,CSASLRGLGGGYTF
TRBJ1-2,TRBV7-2,CASSLERVYGYTF
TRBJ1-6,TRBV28,CASSLRGPGGSPLHF
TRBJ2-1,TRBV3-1,CASSQVHGGELFF
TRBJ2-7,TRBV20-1,CSAGDGGTSSDEQYF
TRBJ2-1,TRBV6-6,CASSFTRGNEQFF
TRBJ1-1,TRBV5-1,CASRGTADTEAFF
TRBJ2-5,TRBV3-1,CASSHHREAGAYF
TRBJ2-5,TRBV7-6,CASSLKKTQYF
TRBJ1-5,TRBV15,CATGAHDVGNQPQHF
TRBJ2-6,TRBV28,CASSFSHRAGANVLTF
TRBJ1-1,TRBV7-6,CASSLLTGTEAFF
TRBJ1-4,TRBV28,CASSSPHGSNEKLFF
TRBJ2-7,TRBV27,CASSFSGLSEQYF
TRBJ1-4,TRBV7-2,CTSSWAGVTNEKLFF
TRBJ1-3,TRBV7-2,CASSLVGISGNTIYF
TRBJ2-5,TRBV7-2,CASSLAVFEEQYF
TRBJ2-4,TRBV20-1,CSARVSRSENIQYF
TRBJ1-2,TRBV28,CASSMGARGYGYTF
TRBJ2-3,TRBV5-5,CASSLSLAGPSGNTQYF
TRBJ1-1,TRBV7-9,CAGSVSQLNTEAFF
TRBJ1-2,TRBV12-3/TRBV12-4,CASSSRDRTNYGYTF
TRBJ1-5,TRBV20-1,CSAKMSGWVNQPQHF
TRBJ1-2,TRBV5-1,CASSPGQNINYGYTF
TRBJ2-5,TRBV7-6,CASSFRQGSRQETQYF
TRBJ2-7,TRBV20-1,CSDPWDNSYEQYF
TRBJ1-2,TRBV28,CASSLPSGGGLYGYTF
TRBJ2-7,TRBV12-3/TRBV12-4,CASSFTGTVFSYEQYF
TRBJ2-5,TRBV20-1,CSARWTGVVETQYF
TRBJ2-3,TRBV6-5,CASSYSSPGLAGGSTDTQYF
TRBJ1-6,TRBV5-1,CASSPMGQGRNSPLHF
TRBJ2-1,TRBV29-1,CSVGIAAEQFF
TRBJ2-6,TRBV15,CATGQSAGANVLTF